This T cell receptor (beta chain) was identified during a study of blood T cell repertoires in COVID-19. The assay was immunoSEQ multiplex PCR, and TCRdb's table has in-frame clones only and misses some. Of 300,000 or so clones listed, roughly 87% are singletons. This clone was seen more than once but under ten times. Germline loops: CDR1 SGHAT, CDR2 FQNNGV. This CDR3 contains 13 residues. V was cut by 0 bases and J by 5 bases, with 4 bases left in between. The TCR originated in a man between 50 and 59 years old with active or convalescent COVID-19. The rearrangement uses TRBV11-2 and TRBJ2-2; no definite D call. Sequencing input: peripheral blood. The CDR3 DNA follows: TGTGCCAGCAGCTTAGATATTACCGGGGAGCTGTTTTTT. Translated: CASSLDITGELFF.